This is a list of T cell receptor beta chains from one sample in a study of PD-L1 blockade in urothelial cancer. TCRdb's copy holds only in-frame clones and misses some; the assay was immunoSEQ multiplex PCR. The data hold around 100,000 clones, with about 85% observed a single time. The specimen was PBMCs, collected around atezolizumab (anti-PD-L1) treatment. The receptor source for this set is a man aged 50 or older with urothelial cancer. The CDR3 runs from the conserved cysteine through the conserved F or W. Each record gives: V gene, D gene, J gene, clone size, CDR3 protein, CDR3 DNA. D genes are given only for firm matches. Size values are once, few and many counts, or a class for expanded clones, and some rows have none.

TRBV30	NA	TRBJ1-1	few	CAWKLRVTEAFF	TGTGCCTGGAAACTCCGGGTCACTGAAGCTTTCTTT
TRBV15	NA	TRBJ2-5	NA	CATSRKGVPETQYF	TGTGCCACCAGCAGGAAGGGAGTCCCCGAGACCCAGTACTTC
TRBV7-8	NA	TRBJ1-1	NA	CASSPVEANTEAFF	TGTGCCAGCAGCCCCGTGGAGGCGAACACTGAAGCTTTCTTT
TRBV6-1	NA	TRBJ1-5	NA	CASSVERQVNSNQPQHF	TGTGCCAGCAGTGTTGAGAGACAGGTTAATAGCAATCAGCCCCAGCATTTT
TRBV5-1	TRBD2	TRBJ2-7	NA	CASRELAGVNEQYF	TGCGCCAGCAGAGAACTAGCGGGAGTCAACGAGCAGTACTTC
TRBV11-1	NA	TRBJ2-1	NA	CASSLDQNNEQFF	TGTGCCAGCAGCCTAGACCAGAACAATGAGCAGTTCTTC
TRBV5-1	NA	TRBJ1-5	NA	CASSPWSRDTYGQPQHF	TGCGCCAGCAGCCCCTGGTCCCGGGACACGTACGGCCAGCCCCAGCATTTT
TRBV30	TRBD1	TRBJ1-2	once	CAWSPLHGTGAGGYTF	TGTGCCTGGAGTCCTCTTCACGGGACAGGGGCGGGTGGCTACACCTTC
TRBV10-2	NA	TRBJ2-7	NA	CASSEGPGREQYF	TGCGCCAGCAGTGAGGGGCCTGGCCGGGAGCAGTACTTC
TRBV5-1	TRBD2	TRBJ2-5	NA	CASSSGGETQYF	TGCGCCAGCAGCTCGGGGGGAGAGACCCAGTACTTC
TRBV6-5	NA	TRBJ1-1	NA	CASSYSSQGNTEAFF	TGTGCCAGCAGTTACTCTTCGCAGGGGAACACTGAAGCTTTCTTT
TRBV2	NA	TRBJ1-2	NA	CASSKTSDYGYTF	TGTGCCAGCAGTAAGACATCCGACTATGGCTACACCTTC
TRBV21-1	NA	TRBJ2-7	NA	CASTKRQGRRRESHEQYF	TGTGCCAGCACCAAAAGGCAGGGGCGGCGGAGAGAGTCCCACGAGCAGTACTTC
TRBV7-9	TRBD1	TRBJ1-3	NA	CASSLRGLLDTIYF	TGTGCCAGCAGCCTCAGGGGGCTTCTTGACACCATATATTTT
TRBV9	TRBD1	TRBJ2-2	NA	CASSVGAGGNTGELFF	TGTGCCAGCAGCGTAGGAGCAGGGGGGAACACCGGGGAGCTGTTTTTT
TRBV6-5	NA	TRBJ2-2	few	CASSIQGGKLFF	TGTGCCAGCAGCATACAGGGGGGGAAGCTGTTTTTT
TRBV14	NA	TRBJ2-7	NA	CASSQDPRGEQYF	TGTGCCAGCAGCCAAGACCCCAGGGGCGAGCAGTACTTC
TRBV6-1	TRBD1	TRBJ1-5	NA	CASSSQGVDQPQHF	TGTGCCAGCAGTTCCCAGGGGGTAGATCAGCCCCAGCATTTT
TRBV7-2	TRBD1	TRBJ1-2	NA	CASSLAPGGFHGYTF	TGTGCCAGCAGCTTAGCTCCAGGGGGCTTTCATGGCTACACCTTC
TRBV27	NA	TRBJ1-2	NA	CASSLSRETGYGYTF	TGTGCCAGCAGTTTATCGAGGGAAACGGGCTATGGCTACACCTTC
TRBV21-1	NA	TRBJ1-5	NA	CASSKGSYQPQHF	TGTGCCAGCAGCAAAGGTTCGTATCAGCCCCAGCATTTT
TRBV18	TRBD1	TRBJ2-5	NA	CASSRGTGGEETQYF	TGTGCCAGCTCCCGAGGGACAGGGGGCGAAGAGACCCAGTACTTC
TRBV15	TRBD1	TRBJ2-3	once	CATSPEKGTGDDTQYF	TGTGCCACCAGCCCTGAAAAAGGGACAGGGGACGATACGCAGTATTTT
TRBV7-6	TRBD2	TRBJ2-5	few	CASSPTRLARETQYF	TGTGCCAGCAGCCCAACGCGACTAGCGAGAGAGACCCAGTACTTC
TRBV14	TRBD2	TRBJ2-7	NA	CASSQVAGRNYEQYF	TGTGCCAGCAGCCAAGTAGCGGGCCGGAACTACGAGCAGTACTTC
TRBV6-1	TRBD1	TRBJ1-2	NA	CASSTSGTGVGYTF	TGTGCCAGCAGTACCTCCGGGACAGGGGTCGGCTACACCTTC
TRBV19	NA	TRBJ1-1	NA	CATRLQGMNTEAFF	TGTGCCACCCGCCTCCAGGGGATGAACACTGAAGCTTTCTTT
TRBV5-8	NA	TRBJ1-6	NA	CASSEATENSPLHF	TGTGCCAGCAGCGAGGCTACCGAGAATTCACCCCTCCACTTT
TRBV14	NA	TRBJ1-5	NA	CASSLGQQPQHF	TGTGCCAGCAGCCTCGGACAGCAGCCCCAGCATTTT
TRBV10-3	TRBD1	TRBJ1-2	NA	CAISDRGANYGYTF	TGTGCCATCAGTGACAGGGGGGCTAACTATGGCTACACCTTC
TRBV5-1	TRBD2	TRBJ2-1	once	CASSPSGRAGGEQFF	TGCGCCAGCAGCCCCAGCGGGAGGGCCGGGGGTGAGCAGTTCTTC
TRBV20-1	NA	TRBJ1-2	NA	CSATTGSGYTF	TGCAGTGCGACTACAGGGTCCGGCTACACCTTC
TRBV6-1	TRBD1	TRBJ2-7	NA	CASSRPGQGFYEQYF	TGTGCCAGCAGTAGACCGGGACAGGGGTTCTACGAGCAGTACTTC
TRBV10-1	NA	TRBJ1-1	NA	CASSEQQGFTEAFF	TGCGCCAGCAGTGAGCAACAGGGATTTACTGAAGCTTTCTTT
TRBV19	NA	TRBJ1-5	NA	CASSLGSGDLSNQPQHF	TGTGCCAGTAGCCTGGGGTCGGGGGACCTTAGCAATCAGCCCCAGCATTTT
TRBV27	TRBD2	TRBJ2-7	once	CASSSASGRLYEQYF	TGTGCCAGCAGTTCAGCTAGCGGGAGACTCTACGAGCAGTACTTC
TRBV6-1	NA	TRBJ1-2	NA	CASTRGWAYGYTF	TGTGCCAGCACACGGGGTTGGGCTTATGGCTACACCTTC
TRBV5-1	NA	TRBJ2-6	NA	CASSTTSSGANVLTF	TGCGCCAGCAGCACCACCAGCTCTGGGGCCAACGTCCTGACTTTC
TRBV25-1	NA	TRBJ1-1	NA	CASSARTDSNTEAFF	TGTGCCAGCAGTGCCCGGACAGACTCTAACACTGAAGCTTTCTTT
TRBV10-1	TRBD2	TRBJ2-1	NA	CASSESWRGAYNEQFF	TGCGCCAGCAGTGAGTCGTGGCGGGGGGCATACAATGAGCAGTTCTTC
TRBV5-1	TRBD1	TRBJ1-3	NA	CASSGQGQGSAGNTIYF	TGCGCCAGCAGCGGTCAGGGACAGGGCTCAGCTGGAAACACCATATATTTT
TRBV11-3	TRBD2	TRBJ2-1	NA	CASSPLASGINEQFF	TGTGCCAGCAGCCCTCTGGCTAGCGGGATCAATGAGCAGTTCTTC
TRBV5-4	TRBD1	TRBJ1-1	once	CASSKDRASAEAFF	TGTGCCAGCAGCAAGGACAGGGCATCCGCTGAAGCTTTCTTT
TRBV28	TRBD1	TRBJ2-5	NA	CASSFTPGTGSETQYF	TGTGCCAGCAGTTTCACCCCCGGGACAGGGTCAGAGACCCAGTACTTC
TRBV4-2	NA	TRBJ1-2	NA	CASSQEAAVLYGYTF	TGTGCCAGCAGCCAAGAGGCCGCAGTGCTCTATGGCTACACCTTC
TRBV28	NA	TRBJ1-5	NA	CASEMAGGAFGSNQPQHF	TGTGCCAGCGAAATGGCGGGGGGCGCGTTCGGAAGCAATCAGCCCCAGCATTTT
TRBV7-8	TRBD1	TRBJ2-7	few	CASSLGTGGSRSYEQYF	TGTGCCAGCAGCTTAGGGACAGGGGGCTCCCGAAGCTACGAGCAGTACTTC
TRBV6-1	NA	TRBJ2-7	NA	CASSEANAEPSYEQYF	TGTGCCAGCAGTGAAGCGAATGCGGAACCCTCCTACGAGCAGTACTTC
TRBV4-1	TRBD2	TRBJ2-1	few	CASSRSGSSYNEQFF	TGCGCCAGCAGCCGTAGCGGGAGCTCCTACAATGAGCAGTTCTTC
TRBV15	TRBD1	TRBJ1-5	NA	CATSRPGQGAQPQHF	TGTGCCACCAGCAGACCAGGACAGGGGGCCCAGCCCCAGCATTTT
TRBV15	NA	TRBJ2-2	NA	CATSYRDPYSITGELFF	TGTGCCACCAGCTACAGGGACCCCTATTCTATCACCGGGGAGCTGTTTTTT
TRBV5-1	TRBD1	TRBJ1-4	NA	CASSRRQGGNEKLFF	TGCGCCAGCAGCAGACGACAGGGCGGGAATGAAAAACTGTTTTTT
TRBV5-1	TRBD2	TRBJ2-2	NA	CASSNGASGNTGELFF	TGCGCCAGCAGCAACGGGGCTAGCGGGAACACCGGGGAGCTGTTTTTT
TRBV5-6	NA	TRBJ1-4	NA	CASSFGGRWTTTNEKLFF	TGTGCCAGCAGTTTTGGAGGGCGGTGGACAACAACTAATGAAAAACTGTTTTTT
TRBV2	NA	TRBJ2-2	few	CASGADGTGELFF	TGTGCCAGCGGGGCGGACGGCACCGGGGAGCTGTTTTTT
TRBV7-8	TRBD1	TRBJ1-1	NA	CASSPRTGYSTEAFF	TGTGCCAGCAGCCCGAGGACAGGTTATTCCACTGAAGCTTTCTTT
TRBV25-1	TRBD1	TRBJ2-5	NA	CASSDRGPQETQYF	TGTGCCAGCAGTGACAGGGGGCCCCAAGAGACCCAGTACTTC
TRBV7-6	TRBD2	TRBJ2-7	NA	CASSPGTSGTHYEQYF	TGTGCCAGCAGCCCTGGGACTAGCGGGACACACTACGAGCAGTACTTC
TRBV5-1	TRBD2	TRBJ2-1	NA	CASSSWTSGNPDEQFF	TGCGCCAGCAGCTCGTGGACTAGCGGGAACCCCGATGAGCAGTTCTTC
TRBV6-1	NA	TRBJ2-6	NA	CASRTIPAGANVLTF	TGTGCCAGCAGGACAATCCCAGCTGGGGCCAACGTCCTGACTTTC